Listed here is a single T cell receptor beta chain. Profiling relied on immunoSEQ multiplex PCR, and the TCRdb table lists in-frame clones only, not all of them. The table has around 100,000 clones, around 90% seen once. This entry belongs to a study of PD-L1 blockade in urothelial cancer. Study background: At 3 weeks after treatment start (second dose) and again at 6 weeks, blood was analyzed. Typically, measured as a median, blood samples had 141,255 T cells.

The TCR comes from a woman aged 80 or over with urothelial cancer. Here the sequenced sample was PBMCs, taken around atezolizumab (anti-PD-L1) treatment.

The CDR3 sequence: CASSIAGQGNQPQHF. The CDR3 nucleotides are TGTGCCAGTAGTATAGCCGGACAGGGCAATCAGCCCCAGCATTTT. This chain uses TRBV19 with TRBJ1-5; TRBD1 agrees at 7 bases. Trimming took 1 base from V and 2 from J; bases not matched to a gene: 2. The CDR3 has 15 amino acids. From germline, CDR1 is LNHDA and CDR2 SQIVND (reference sequence).